Presented here are 8 T cell receptor beta chains from one specimen sequenced in a study of blood T cell repertoires in COVID-19. Measured with immunoSEQ multiplex PCR; TCRdb has only the in-frame clones, and not every one. The data contain about 170,000 clones, approximately 91% of them singletons. The sequencing sample was made of peripheral blood. The source is a man younger than 35 with COVID-19, enrolled during active disease.

This chain connects TRBV4-1 to TRBJ2-5; 8 bases map to TRBD1. Germline assignment: CDR1 MGHRA and CDR2 YSYEKL. V lost 3 bases to trimming and J lost 4 bases; unmatched junction nucleotides: 16. There are 18 residues in the CDR3. The CDR3 bases are TGCGCCAGCAGCCACAGGATCCCCGGACAGGGATTAGGAGAGACCCAGTACTTC. It is translated as CASSHRIPGQGLGETQYF.

DNA of the CDR3: TGTGCCAGCAGGCCGGGACTAGCGGGAGGCGATACGCAGTATTTT. Translated: CASRPGLAGGDTQYF. V usage is TRBV11-1 and J usage is TRBJ2-3, with TRBD2 matching 15 bases. The CDR3 consists of 15 residues. CDR1 SGHAT and CDR2 FQDESV come from the germline V gene (reference sequence). V shed 6 bases and J 6 bases; nucleotides not matched to a gene: 4.

This sequence joins TRBV7-2 and TRBJ1-2; 7 bases agree with TRBD1. Germline loops: CDR1 SGHTA, CDR2 FQGNSA. Unmatched junction bases numbered 10, after V lost 8 bases and J lost 7 bases. The CDR3 has 13 amino acids. Here the CDR3 DNA reads TGTGCCAGCCGGACAGGTCGTGGACGTGGCTACACCTTC. Translation: CASRTGRGRGYTF.

This clone was observed once. The genes are TRBV14 and TRBJ1-6; D ambiguous. This CDR3 spans 11 amino acids. The germline V and J ends were trimmed by 1 base and 14 bases, with 6 bases remaining between them. Germline CDR1 reads SGHDN; CDR2 reads FVKESK. DNA of the CDR3: TGTGCCAGCAGCCAAGGGCCCACCCTCCACTTT. Encoded protein: CASSQGPTLHF.

The chain uses TRBV7-2 and TRBJ2-7; 9 bases are shared with TRBD2. Per germline, CDR1 SGHTA and CDR2 FQGNSA. This CDR3 comprises 15 residues. J lost 5 bases, V lost 5 bases, and 10 bases had no gene match. Written as DNA, the CDR3 is TGTGCCAGCAGCAACCCGGCGGGAGGGCCCCACGAGCAGTACTTC. This codes for CASSNPAGGPHEQYF.

This clone was counted only a few times. The genes are TRBV6-2 or TRBV6-3 and TRBJ2-3, with 7 positions matching TRBD2. Trimming at V came to 5 bases and at J to 3 bases, leaving 8 bases not matched to a gene. This CDR3 contains 15 residues. CDR1 is MNHEY and CDR2 is SVGEGT in the germline V gene. The CDR3 here is CASSTDSGFTDTQYF. In DNA, the CDR3 is TGTGCCAGCAGTACGGATAGCGGGTTTACAGATACGCAGTATTTT.

The CDR3 DNA is TGTGCCAGTAGTATCCGGCCCCGGGGTGCGCGAAATAGGGAGAACTACGAGCAGTACTTC. This gives the protein CASSIRPRGARNRENYEQYF. V is TRBV19 and J is TRBJ2-7, with D possibly matching TRBD2 (5 bases). The CDR3 totals 20 residues. With 3 bases removed from V and 3 bases from J, the gap between germline ends came to 30 bases. Germline V lookup: CDR1 LNHDA, CDR2 SQIVND (reference sequence).

The V call is TRBV3-1 (or the pseudogene TRBV3-2), the J call TRBJ2-7, with TRBD2 matching 15 bases. Trimming removed 1 base from V and 6 bases from J; junction bases left unmatched: 4. Germline V gene sequence: CDR1 LGHDT, CDR2 YNNKEL (reference sequence). This CDR3 is built from 16 residues. CDR3 loop: CASSQGTSGRGIEQYF. CDR3 DNA sequence: TGTGCCAGCAGCCAAGGGACTAGCGGGAGGGGGATCGAGCAGTACTTC.